The rows below give T cell receptor beta chains drawn from one sample of a study of T cells after yellow fever vaccination. TCRdb fed the 5' RACE reads into MiXCR, producing one record per CDR3 protein. There are about 220,000 distinct CDR3 sequences in the sample; approximately 6.7% occur only once, and approximately 0.99% lies in the top ten. The sequencing here drew on CD4+ T cells sorted from PBMCs, taken on the day of the yellow fever booster vaccination. The receptors stem from a man under 40 who received the YFV17D yellow fever vaccine. Both conserved end residues are part of each CDR3. A D gene is named only where the DNA matches it firmly. Expanded clones are given a class, and other clones once, few, many or no size at all.

j_call d_call v_call clone_size cdr3_aa cdr3_nt
TRBJ2-5 NA TRBV30 NA CAWSRARLVGETQYF TGTGCCTGGAGTAGGGCTCGACTAGTGGGGGAGACCCAGTACTTC
TRBJ2-3 TRBD1 TRBV5-5 many CASSRTGGSTDTQYF TGTGCCAGCAGCCGGACAGGGGGAAGCACAGATACGCAGTATTTT
TRBJ2-2 TRBD2 TRBV20-1 NA CSARDSGRKYTGELFF TGCAGTGCTAGAGATAGCGGGAGGAAGTATACCGGGGAGCTGTTTTTT
TRBJ1-5 NA TRBV19 few CASSIQGSQHF TGTGCCAGTAGTATACAAGGGTCCCAGCATTTT
TRBJ2-2 NA TRBV12-3/TRBV12-4 many CASSRRANRGGELFF TGTGCCAGCAGTCGCCGTGCTAACCGGGGCGGGGAGCTGTTTTTT
TRBJ2-3 TRBD2 TRBV9 NA CASSAGLAESTDTQYF TGTGCCAGCAGCGCAGGACTAGCTGAAAGCACAGATACGCAGTATTTT
TRBJ2-3 TRBD2 TRBV7-8 NA CASTPLAGGNTDTQYF TGTGCCAGCACTCCCTTAGCGGGAGGGAACACAGATACGCAGTATTTT
TRBJ1-3 NA TRBV5-1 NA CASSLTEFSGNTIYF TGCGCCAGCAGCTTGACAGAGTTCTCTGGAAACACCATATATTTT
TRBJ1-4 NA TRBV30 few CAWSVRGGKLFF TGTGCCTGGAGTGTACGGGGGGGGAAACTGTTTTTT
TRBJ2-1 TRBD2 TRBV7-2 few CASSLDSGRDEQFF TGTGCCAGCAGCTTAGACAGCGGGAGGGATGAGCAGTTCTTC
TRBJ2-2 NA TRBV20-1 many CSATGPNTGELFF TGCAGTGCTACGGGGCCTAACACCGGGGAGCTGTTTTTT
TRBJ1-1 NA TRBV10-3 many CATRPLGNTEAFF TGTGCCACCCGGCCGCTGGGGAACACTGAAGCTTTCTTT
TRBJ2-3 TRBD2 TRBV7-6 many CASSSRTSGRRGTDTQYF TGTGCCAGCAGCTCTAGGACTAGCGGGAGAAGGGGCACAGATACGCAGTATTTT
TRBJ2-1 TRBD2 TRBV3-1 NA CASSPNVGTRNNEQFF TGTGCCAGCAGCCCAAACGTTGGGACTAGGAACAATGAGCAGTTCTTC
TRBJ2-7 TRBD2 TRBV29-1 many CSVSIAGAYEQYF TGCAGCGTTAGCATAGCGGGAGCCTACGAGCAGTACTTC
TRBJ2-2 NA TRBV7-2 many CASSLELGGHTGELFF TGTGCCAGCAGCTTAGAACTAGGGGGTCACACCGGGGAGCTGTTTTTT
TRBJ2-5 NA TRBV7-9 many CASSLVPGWETQYF TGTGCCAGCAGCTTAGTCCCAGGATGGGAGACCCAGTACTTC
TRBJ2-3 NA TRBV6-1 many CASSVERGFPADTQYF TGTGCCAGCAGTGTTGAACGTGGTTTTCCGGCGGATACGCAGTATTTT
TRBJ2-3 NA TRBV10-3 NA CAIRGTSDTQYF TGTGCCATCAGAGGGACGTCAGATACGCAGTATTTT
TRBJ2-5 NA TRBV23-1 few CASRLSGMQETQYF TGCGCCAGCAGGCTGAGTGGGATGCAAGAGACCCAGTACTTC
TRBJ2-3 TRBD1 TRBV19 few CASTGTGSFTDTQYF TGTGCCAGTACTGGGACAGGGTCCTTCACAGATACGCAGTATTTT
TRBJ1-1 NA TRBV20-1 NA CSASTPMNTEAFF TGCAGTGCTTCGACACCTATGAACACTGAAGCTTTCTTT
TRBJ1-4 NA TRBV12-3/TRBV12-4 NA CASSFEGNLVKLFF TGTGCCAGCAGTTTTGAAGGGAATCTTGTAAAACTGTTTTTT
TRBJ2-5 NA TRBV18 few CASSPPAAGAETQYF TGTGCCAGCTCACCCCCTGCGGCGGGCGCAGAGACCCAGTACTTC
TRBJ1-1 TRBD1 TRBV28 many CASQGGGNLNTEAFF TGTGCCAGCCAAGGAGGGGGCAACCTGAACACTGAAGCTTTCTTT
TRBJ2-1 NA TRBV24-1 NA CATSGDMGAYSYNEQFF TGTGCCACCAGTGGAGATATGGGGGCCTACTCCTACAATGAGCAGTTCTTC
TRBJ2-7 TRBD1 TRBV5-1 many CASSSGTGDYEQYF TGCGCCAGCAGCTCCGGGACAGGGGACTACGAGCAGTACTTC
TRBJ2-5 NA TRBV18 NA CASLRWQGVQETQYF TGTGCCAGCCTCCGGTGGCAAGGGGTCCAAGAGACCCAGTACTTC
TRBJ2-7 TRBD1 TRBV24-1 few CATSDPGQGNSYEQYF TGTGCCACCAGTGACCCCGGACAGGGTAACTCCTACGAGCAGTACTTC
TRBJ1-1 NA TRBV7-2 few CASSPGPGGAFF TGTGCCAGCAGCCCGGGACCGGGGGGGGCTTTCTTT
TRBJ2-3 NA TRBV20-1 NA CSARTGGTDTQYF TGCAGTGCTCGGACTGGCGGCACAGATACGCAGTATTTT
TRBJ2-4 TRBD2 TRBV7-9 many CASSPDAGGNIQYF TGTGCCAGCAGCCCCGACGCGGGGGGGAACATTCAGTACTTC
TRBJ2-1 TRBD2 TRBV7-3 NA CASSRTSGSSYNEQFF TGTGCCAGCAGCAGGACTAGCGGGAGCTCCTACAATGAGCAGTTCTTC
TRBJ2-5 NA TRBV7-2 many CASSPLGGTFETQYF TGTGCCAGCAGCCCATTGGGCGGGACATTTGAGACCCAGTACTTC